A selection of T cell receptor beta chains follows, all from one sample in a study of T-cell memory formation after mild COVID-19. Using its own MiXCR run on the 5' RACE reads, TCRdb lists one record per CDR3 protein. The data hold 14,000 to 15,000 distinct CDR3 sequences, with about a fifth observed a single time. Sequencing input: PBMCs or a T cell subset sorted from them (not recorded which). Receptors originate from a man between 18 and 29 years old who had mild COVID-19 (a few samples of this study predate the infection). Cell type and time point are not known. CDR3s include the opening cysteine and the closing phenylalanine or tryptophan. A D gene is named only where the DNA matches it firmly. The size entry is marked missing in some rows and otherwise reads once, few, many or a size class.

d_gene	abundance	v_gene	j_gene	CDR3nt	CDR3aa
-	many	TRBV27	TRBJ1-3	TGTGCCAGCAGTTTATGGGCGGGAAACACCATATATTTT	CASSLWAGNTIYF
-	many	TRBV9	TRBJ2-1	TGTGCCAGCACCCGTGGGACAAACAATGAGCAGTTCTTC	CASTRGTNNEQFF
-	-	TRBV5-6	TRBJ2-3	TGTGCCAGCAGCTCCCCACAGCGAGATACGCAGTATTTT	CASSSPQRDTQYF
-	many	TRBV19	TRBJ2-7	TGTGCCAGTAGTCGGACCTACAGCTCCTACGAGCAGTACTTC	CASSRTYSSYEQYF
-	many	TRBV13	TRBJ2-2	TGTGCCAGCAGCTTCGAATCGCGGGCCGGGGAGCTGTTTTTT	CASSFESRAGELFF
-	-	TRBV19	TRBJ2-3	TGTGCCAGTAATTCCCTTGGCAGAAGCACAGATACGCAGTATTTT	CASNSLGRSTDTQYF
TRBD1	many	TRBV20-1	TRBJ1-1	TGCAGTGCTTTTTCCGGGACAGCGAACACTGAAGCTTTCTTT	CSAFSGTANTEAFF
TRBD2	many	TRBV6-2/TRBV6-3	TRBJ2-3	TGTGCCAGCAGTTACGGGGGGACTAGCGGGCAAGATACGCAGTATTTT	CASSYGGTSGQDTQYF
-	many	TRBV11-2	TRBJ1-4	TGTGCCAGCAGCTTAGGGCGGTTTCGGGGGAATGAAAAACTGTTTTTT	CASSLGRFRGNEKLFF
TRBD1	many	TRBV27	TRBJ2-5	TGTGCCAGCATCGGGGGTACGAGACAGGGGATAGAGACCCAGTACTTC	CASIGGTRQGIETQYF
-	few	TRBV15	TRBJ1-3	TGTGCCACCAGCAGATTTAACCTTCAGGGCCCTGGAAACACCATATATTTT	CATSRFNLQGPGNTIYF
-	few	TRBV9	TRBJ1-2	TGTGCCAGCAGCGCGGGACAACATGGCTACACCTTC	CASSAGQHGYTF
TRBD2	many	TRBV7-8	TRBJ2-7	TGTGCCAGCAGCTTAGCGGTGATAGCGGGGGGGCTTACCTACGAGCAGTACTTC	CASSLAVIAGGLTYEQYF
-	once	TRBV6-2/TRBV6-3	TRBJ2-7	TGTGCCAGCAGCTGGGGAGGAATCTCCTACGAGCAGTACTTC	CASSWGGISYEQYF
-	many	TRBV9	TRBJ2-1	TGTGCCAGCAGCGCATACAGTTCCCTTTACAATGAGCAGTTCTTC	CASSAYSSLYNEQFF
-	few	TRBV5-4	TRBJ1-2	TGTGCCAGCAGCTTGTATTATGGACTTTCGGACTATGGCTACACCTTC	CASSLYYGLSDYGYTF
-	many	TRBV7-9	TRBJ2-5	TGTGCCAGCAGCTTAGCGCAGGAGACCCAGTACTTC	CASSLAQETQYF
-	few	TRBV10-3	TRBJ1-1	TGTGCCATCAGTGTCGCCGGGACGGATGACACTGAAGCTTTCTTT	CAISVAGTDDTEAFF
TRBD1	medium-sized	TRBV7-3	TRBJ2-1	TGTGCCAGCAGTCCCGGGACAGGGGGCTACAATGAGCAGTTCTTC	CASSPGTGGYNEQFF
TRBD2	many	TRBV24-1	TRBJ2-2	TGTGCCACCAGTGATTTAGCGGGGGACACCGGGGAGCTGTTTTTT	CATSDLAGDTGELFF
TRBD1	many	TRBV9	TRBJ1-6	TGTGCCAGCAGCGGGACAGGGTTCACACCCCTCCACTTT	CASSGTGFTPLHF
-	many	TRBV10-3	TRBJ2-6	TGTGCCATCAGTGTGGGCAGGAGGTTAATCTCTGGGGCCAACGTCCTGACTTTC	CAISVGRRLISGANVLTF
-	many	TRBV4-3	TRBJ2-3	TGCGCCAGCAGCCAAGGCACCCCAGGGGAAGATACGCAGTATTTT	CASSQGTPGEDTQYF
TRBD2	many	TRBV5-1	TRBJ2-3	TGCGCCAGCAGCCTCCTAGCGGGGGGGCCCCCAGATACGCAGTATTTT	CASSLLAGGPPDTQYF
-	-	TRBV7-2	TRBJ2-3	TGTGCCAGCAGCTTAGTTGCGGGGCTAGATACGCAGTATTTT	CASSLVAGLDTQYF
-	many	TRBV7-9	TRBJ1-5	TGTGCCAGCGGCGGTAATTACAATCAGCCCCAGCATTTT	CASGGNYNQPQHF
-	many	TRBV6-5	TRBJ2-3	TGTGCCAGCAGGCTAGGGGGGGGGTCAGATACGCAGTATTTT	CASRLGGGSDTQYF